One sample yielded the 10 T cell receptor beta chains listed below, sequenced in a study of T cells in localized non-small cell lung cancer. TCRdb keeps only in-frame clones here, not all; method: immunoSEQ multiplex PCR. In the table there are 6,500 to 8,000 clones, approximately 46% of which are singletons. The sample here was lymph node tissue, taken before any cancer treatment. These receptors were taken from a man aged 35 to 69 with stage I lung adenocarcinoma.

There are a few counts of this clone. The chain employs TRBV6-8 and TRBJ1-3; D remains unclear. Trimming removed 5 bases at V and 0 bases at J, with 8 bases between. Germline assignment: CDR1 MNHGY and CDR2 SAAAGT. The CDR3 has 14 amino acids. As DNA, the CDR3 is TGTGCCAGCAGTGAGGAGTACTCTGGAAACACCATATATTTT. Its protein is CASSEEYSGNTIYF.

This clone was found a few times. CDR3 nucleotides: TGTGCCAGCAGCTTAACCCCTCCGAATGGGGAGCTGTTTTTT. Translating gives CASSLTPPNGELFF. The rearrangement uses TRBV7-4 and TRBJ2-2; unclear D gene. V was clipped by 2 bases and J by 8 bases, with 12 bases between them. In germline, CDR1 is SGHVT, CDR2 SQSDAQ. CDR3 length equals 14 residues.

This rearrangement joins TRBV11-3 to TRBJ1-2; 8 positions match TRBD1. Germline CDR1 SGHNT, CDR2 YENEEA. The CDR3 runs 14 residues. J gave up 7 bases and V 2 bases, and 6 bases lay outside the gene matches. CDR3 sequence reads: CASSLSDTGGGYTF. The CDR3 DNA reads as TGTGCCAGCAGCTTATCAGATACAGGGGGTGGCTACACCTTC.

The gene calls are TRBV29-1 and TRBJ1-6, with 9 bases aligning to TRBD1. Germline assignment: CDR1 SQVTM and CDR2 ANQGSEA. The J segment lost 7 bases and the V segment lost 6 bases, leaving 4 bases of the junction unmatched. The CDR3 totals 13 residues. CDR3 sequence reads: CSVSQGANSPLHF. CDR3 sequence (DNA): TGCAGCGTATCACAGGGGGCCAATTCACCCCTCCACTTT.

The chain links TRBV28 to TRBJ2-1; possibly TRBD1 for D (6 bases). Germline loops: CDR1 MDHEN, CDR2 SYDVKM. V was cut by 2 bases and J by 6 bases, with 14 bases left in between. CDR3 length equals 15 residues. CDR3 protein: CASSLLGQGSNEQFF. CDR3 DNA: TGTGCCAGCAGTTTACTCGGCCAGGGGAGCAATGAGCAGTTCTTC.

The V and J genes are TRBV27 and TRBJ1-1; tentatively, D is TRBD1 (6 bases). Germline CDR1 MNHEY, CDR2 SMNVEV (reference sequence). V was clipped by 4 bases and J by 0 bases, with 21 bases between them. CDR3 length: 18 amino acids. The CDR3 loop reads CASSYSPPRTVMNTEAFF. Here the CDR3 DNA reads TGTGCCAGCAGTTACTCACCACCTAGGACAGTCATGAACACTGAAGCTTTCTTT.

The chain uses TRBV5-1 and TRBJ1-1, with D unresolved. Germline V gene data show CDR1 as SGHRS and CDR2 as YFSETQ. This CDR3 has 14 residues. CDR3 residues: CTNSLSQSNTEAFF. The CDR3 nucleotides read TGCACCAACAGCTTGTCCCAGAGTAACACTGAAGCTTTCTTT.

This rearrangement joins TRBV10-2 to TRBJ2-2; D unclear. The germline V and J ends were trimmed by 6 bases and 7 bases, with 9 bases remaining between them. The CDR3 sequence is 12 residues long. CDR1 is WSHSY, CDR2 SAAADI, per germline. CDR3 residues: CASSPENGELFF. CDR3 DNA: TGCGCCAGCAGCCCGGAAAACGGGGAGCTGTTTTTT.

This clone was picked up a small number of times. The chain carries TRBV11-3 and TRBJ2-5; 8 nucleotides match TRBD2. The length of the CDR3 is 16 residues. The germline CDR1 and CDR2 sequences are SGHNT and YENEEA. J was trimmed by 1 base and V by 5 bases; bases with no gene match: 9. CDR3 in DNA: TGTGCCAGCAGCCCGCGGGCGGGGGGCCCCCAAGAGACCCAGTACTTC. Protein: CASSPRAGGPQETQYF.

J is TRBJ2-1 and V is TRBV25-1; D might be TRBD2 (5 bases). CDR1 is MGHDK, CDR2 SYGVNS, per germline. CDR3 size: 15 residues. The ends were cut back, 2 bases at V and 4 bases at J, with 12 bases in the middle. This chain's CDR3 is CASSETRARYNEQFF. The CDR3 DNA is TGTGCCAGCAGTGAAACTAGGGCTCGATACAATGAGCAGTTCTTC. The variable domain in full, completed from reference TRBV25-1 and TRBJ2-1, reads EADIYQTPRYLVIGTGKKITLECSQTMGHDKMYWYQQDPGMELHLIHYSYGVNSTEKGDLSSESTVSRIRTEHFPLTLESARPSHTSQYLCASSETRARYNEQFFGPGTRLTVL.